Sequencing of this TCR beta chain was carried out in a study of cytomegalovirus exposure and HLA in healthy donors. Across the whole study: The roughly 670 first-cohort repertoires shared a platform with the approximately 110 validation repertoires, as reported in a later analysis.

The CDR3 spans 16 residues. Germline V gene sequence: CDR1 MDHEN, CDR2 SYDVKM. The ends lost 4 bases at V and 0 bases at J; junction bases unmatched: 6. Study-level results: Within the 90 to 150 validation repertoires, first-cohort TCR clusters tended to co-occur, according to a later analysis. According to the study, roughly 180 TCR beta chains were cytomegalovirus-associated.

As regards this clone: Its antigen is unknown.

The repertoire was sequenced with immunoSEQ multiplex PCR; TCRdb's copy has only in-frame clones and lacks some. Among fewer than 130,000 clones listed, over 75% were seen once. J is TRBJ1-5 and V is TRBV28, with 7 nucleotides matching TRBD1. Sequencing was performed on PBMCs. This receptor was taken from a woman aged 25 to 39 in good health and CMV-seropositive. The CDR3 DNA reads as TGTGCCAGCAGTTACAGGACAGGTTATAGCAATCAGCCCCAGCATTTT. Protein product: CASSYRTGYSNQPQHF.